Listed here are 30 T cell receptor beta chains from one sample, sequenced in a study of shared clonotypes between healthy human individuals. Sequenced by immunoSEQ multiplex PCR; TCRdb stores in-frame clones only, minus some. The data show over 950,000 clones, 60% to 85% seen once. The sequenced sample consisted of memory CD4+ T cells from PBMCs. The subset is: CD45RA-negative fraction. These receptors were taken from a young man in good health. Some clones in this sample may be carry-over from other donors' samples.

The CDR3 coding sequence is TGTGCCAGCACCGTGAGCGGGGCCGGCAATGAGCAGTTCTTC. It is translated as CASTVSGAGNEQFF. V gene TRBV6-1 combines with J gene TRBJ2-1; 7 bases map to TRBD2. The CDR3 contains 14 residues. The germline V gene has CDR1 MNHNS and CDR2 SASEGT. The trim removed 7 bases at V and 6 bases at J, leaving 9 bases unmatched.

The chain employs TRBV7-2 and TRBJ2-7; TRBD1 is a possible D gene (5 bases). The CDR3 runs to 14 residues. Trimming stripped 1 base from V and 3 bases from J, with 10 bases between. From germline, CDR1 is SGHTA and CDR2 FQGNSA. As DNA, the CDR3 is TGTGCCAGCAGCTTAGTGGTCCAGGGCTACGAGCAGTACTTC. Translating it yields CASSLVVQGYEQYF.

The CDR3 nucleotides are TGCGCCAGCAGCCAAGACGGGCAGGGAGGGGAATTGGGCTACACCTTC. Residues: CASSQDGQGGELGYTF. This chain uses TRBV4-3 with TRBJ1-2; D possibly corresponds to TRBD1 (5 bases). The CDR3 is 16 residues long. Germline loops: CDR1 LGHNA, CDR2 YSLEER. V shed 0 bases and J shed 8 bases, with 19 bases lying between them.

The chain has TRBV27 and TRBJ1-2; TRBD1 matches at 9 bases. CDR1 and CDR2 (germline): MNHEY, SMNVEV (reference sequence). The CDR3 length is 14 residues. The junction had 6 bases not matched to a gene; V was cut back by 3 bases and J by 7 bases. The CDR3 is CASSLVRQGGGYTF. The CDR3 bases are TGTGCCAGCAGTTTGGTTCGACAGGGGGGTGGCTACACCTTC.

The chain is built from TRBV7-9 and TRBJ1-2, with D tentatively TRBD1 (5 bases). The germline V and J ends were trimmed by 7 bases and 4 bases, with 16 bases remaining between them. The CDR3 has 14 amino acids. Germline CDR1 reads SEHNR; CDR2 reads FQNEAQ (reference sequence). Here the CDR3 DNA reads TGTGCCAGCACCTCCCGGGGGGGAAGCTATGGCTACACCTTC. Amino acid sequence: CASTSRGGSYGYTF. Full variable domain (rest looked up from reference TRBV7-9 and TRBJ1-2): DTGVSQNPRHKITKRGQNVTFRCDPISEHNRLYWYRQTLGQGPEFLTYFQNEAQLEKSRLLSDRFSAERPKGSFSTLEIQRTEQGDSAMYLCASTSRGGSYGYTFGSGTRLTVV.

The CDR3 nucleotides are TGTGCCAGCAGCCCGTCCGGGACTAGCGGACAAGAGACCCAGTACTTC. It translates to CASSPSGTSGQETQYF. The J gene is TRBJ2-5, the V gene TRBV5-4; 11 bases are a match to TRBD2. CDR1 is SGHNT, CDR2 YYREEE, per germline (reference sequence). The CDR3 is 16 residues long. The ends lost 4 bases at V and 2 bases at J; junction bases unmatched: 7.

This clone was observed a handful of times. V usage is TRBV7-7 and J usage is TRBJ2-5; D is ambiguous. The germline gives CDR1 SSHAT, CDR2 FNYEAQ (reference sequence). V was shortened by 5 bases and J by 4 bases, with 14 bases between the two germline ends. This CDR3 is 14 amino acids long. CDR3 amino acids: CASSPPAFGETQYF. CDR3 nucleotide sequence: TGTGCCAGCAGCCCCCCCGCATTTGGAGAGACCCAGTACTTC.

This clone was seen ten or more times. This chain joins TRBV11-3 and TRBJ2-3; 10 nucleotides line up with TRBD2. The V gene's germline CDR1 is SGHNT and CDR2 YENEEA. The CDR3 sequence is 16 residues long. With V trimmed by 1 base and J by 4 bases, 5 bases remained unmatched. CDR3 amino acids: CASSLGASGSADTQYF. The CDR3 coding sequence is TGTGCCAGCAGCTTAGGTGCTAGCGGGAGCGCAGATACGCAGTATTTT.

The chain carries TRBV5-1 and TRBJ2-3; D gene unclear. Trimming removed 7 bases at V and 0 bases at J, with 9 bases between. The CDR3 consists of 13 residues. Germline V gene data show CDR1 as SGHRS and CDR2 as YFSETQ. CDR3 DNA sequence: TGCGCCAGCGAGCCTTCTAGCACAGATACGCAGTATTTT. Encoded protein: CASEPSSTDTQYF.

The chain has TRBV4-2 and TRBJ2-3; D ambiguous. The CDR3 loop spans 15 amino acids. The germline V gene encodes CDR1 LGHNA and CDR2 YNFKEQ. The V gene lost 5 bases and the J gene lost 1 base, with 13 bases spanning the gap. CDR3 in amino acids: CASSDQEFGTDTQYF. The CDR3, as DNA: TGTGCCAGCAGCGATCAGGAGTTCGGCACAGATACGCAGTATTTT.

This clone has just one count. V and J are TRBV15 and TRBJ2-4; TRBD1 might be the D (6 bases). V lost 4 bases and J 10 bases, leaving 20 bases between the germline ends. The V gene's germline CDR1 is LNHNV and CDR2 YYDKDF (reference sequence). The CDR3 covers 15 residues. The CDR3 sequence is CATSIAPTDRSIQYF. The CDR3 coding sequence is TGTGCCACCAGCATCGCCCCCACGGACAGATCGATTCAGTACTTC.

The chain combines TRBV6-5 with TRBJ2-7, with TRBD1 as a possible D gene (6 bases). There are 13 residues in the CDR3. The V gene's germline CDR1 is MNHEY and CDR2 SVGAGI. Between the trimmed V and J ends, which lost 4 bases and 6 bases, there was a span of 13 bases. The CDR3 protein is CASSSTGGLEQYF. CDR3 coding DNA: TGTGCCAGCAGTTCGACTGGGGGCCTCGAGCAGTACTTC.

About this clone: The sample holds other DNA sequences that translate to the same CDR3. The chain couples TRBV18 to TRBJ2-5, with D perhaps assigned TRBD1 or TRBD2 (5 bases each). The CDR3 spans 12 residues. Between the trimmed V and J ends, which lost 2 bases and 4 bases, there was a span of 5 bases. CDR1 and CDR2 (germline): KGHSH, LQKENI. This CDR3 reads CASSPGGETQYF. CDR3 DNA sequence: TGTGCCAGCTCACCAGGGGGAGAGACCCAGTACTTC.

The rearrangement uses TRBV9 and TRBJ2-7; tentative D call: TRBD2 (6 bases). This CDR3 is built from 14 residues. The germline gives CDR1 SGDLS, CDR2 YYNGEE. The V end lost 0 bases, the J end lost 3 bases, and 10 bases lay between the germline ends. The CDR3 region is CASSVDLTSYEQYF. The CDR3, as DNA: TGTGCCAGCAGCGTAGATTTGACTAGCTACGAGCAGTACTTC.

V is TRBV15 and J is TRBJ1-3, with no clear D. CDR1 is LNHNV and CDR2 is YYDKDF in the germline V gene (reference sequence). V gave up 6 bases and J gave up 4 bases, with 10 bases separating them. This CDR3 contains 13 residues. The CDR3 loop reads CATRVLGGNTIYF. The CDR3 nucleotides read TGTGCCACCAGGGTTTTGGGAGGAAACACCATATATTTT.

The chain is built from TRBV27 and TRBJ2-7, with 8 positions matching TRBD2. Germline assignment: CDR1 MNHEY and CDR2 SMNVEV (reference sequence). The CDR3 loop spans 14 amino acids. J was trimmed by 4 bases and V by 5 bases; bases with no gene match: 7. CDR3 in amino acids: CASSRREGLYEQYF. CDR3 nucleotide sequence: TGTGCCAGCAGTCGACGGGAGGGTCTATACGAGCAGTACTTC.

CDR3 sequence: CASSPRSRSTDTQYF. CDR3 DNA: TGTGCCAGCAGCCCCCGGAGCCGTAGCACAGATACGCAGTATTTT. This rearrangement joins TRBV11-3 to TRBJ2-3, with D uncertain. The germline V and J ends were trimmed by 5 bases and 0 bases, with 12 bases remaining between them. Per the germline V gene, CDR1 is SGHNT and CDR2 is YENEEA. This CDR3 is 15 amino acids long.

The rearrangement uses TRBV7-8 and TRBJ1-1; D is undetermined. The CDR3 contains 14 residues. Trimming took off 3 bases at V and 2 bases at J, with 10 bases between the two ends. Per the germline V gene, CDR1 is SGHVS and CDR2 is FQNEAQ. The CDR3, as DNA: TGTGCCAGCAGCTTCCGGGATAGTAACACTGAAGCTTTCTTT. It is translated as CASSFRDSNTEAFF.

As concerns this clone: The sample has other DNA sequences that encode this CDR3 too. The chain has TRBV18 and TRBJ1-3; maybe TRBD1 (5 bases). CDR3 length equals 13 residues. Germline loops: CDR1 KGHSH, CDR2 LQKENI. V shed 3 bases and J shed 3 bases, with 6 bases lying between them. The CDR3, as DNA: TGTGCCAGCTCACCGGGACGTGGAAACACCATATATTTT. It translates to CASSPGRGNTIYF.

This clone was seen only once. This rearrangement joins TRBV7-3 to TRBJ1-1; a weak D match, TRBD1 (5 bases). Germline CDR1 SGHTA, CDR2 FQGTGA. With 6 bases removed from V and 1 base from J, the gap between germline ends came to 15 bases. The CDR3 is 15 amino acids. CDR3 DNA sequence: TGTGCCAGCAGGTCTCAGGGAGTTCGGAACACTGAAGCTTTCTTT. It yields the protein CASRSQGVRNTEAFF.

The rearrangement joins TRBV7-7 to TRBJ2-1; 9 bases are a match to TRBD1. The length of the CDR3 is 15 residues. The J segment lost 4 bases and the V segment lost 5 bases, leaving 6 bases of the junction unmatched. CDR1 is SSHAT and CDR2 is FNYEAQ in the germline V gene (reference sequence). CDR3 DNA sequence: TGTGCCAGCAGCCTAGGGACAGGGCAATACAATGAGCAGTTCTTC. Translation: CASSLGTGQYNEQFF. Combining the CDR3 with reference TRBV7-7 and TRBJ2-1 gives the whole variable domain GAGVSQSPRYKVTKRGQDVTLRCDPISSHATLYWYQQALGQGPEFLTYFNYEAQPDKSGLPSDRFSAERPEGSISTLTIQRTEQRDSAMYRCASSLGTGQYNEQFFGPGTRLTVL.

The rearrangement joins TRBV19 to TRBJ1-1; tentatively, D is TRBD1 (6 bases). The CDR3 has 14 residues. Between the trimmed V and J ends, which lost 6 bases and 1 base, there was a span of 12 bases. CDR1 and CDR2 from the germline V gene are LNHDA and SQIVND (reference sequence). CDR3 coding DNA: TGTGCCAGTAGAAAACAGGGCTCGAACACTGAAGCTTTCTTT. It codes for CASRKQGSNTEAFF.

The CDR3 here is CASSRNYGYTF. The CDR3 region has the DNA TGTGCCAGCAGTCGCAACTATGGCTACACCTTC. This chain connects TRBV9 to TRBJ1-2; D gene ambiguous. V was cut by 5 bases and J by 2 bases, with 4 bases left in between. This CDR3 is 11 amino acids long. Germline V gene sequence: CDR1 SGDLS, CDR2 YYNGEE.

About this clone itself: The sample holds other DNA sequences that translate to the same CDR3. This rearrangement joins TRBV5-1 to TRBJ1-4; D may be TRBD1 (6 bases). The CDR3 is 15 residues long. Trimming left V 0 bases short and J 5 bases short, with 11 bases between. Germline V gene data show CDR1 as SGHRS and CDR2 as YFSETQ. The chain's CDR3 is CASSLVGQLNEKLFF. The DNA for the CDR3 is TGCGCCAGCAGCTTGGTTGGACAGCTAAATGAAAAACTGTTTTTT.

The rearrangement links TRBV28 to TRBJ1-2; TRBD1 might be the D (5 bases). V dropped 5 bases and J dropped 3 bases, with 16 bases sitting between them. Germline V gives CDR1 MDHEN, CDR2 SYDVKM. The CDR3 length is 15 residues. The CDR3 DNA follows: TGTGCCAGCAGTACTTTAGGGGCGCGAGACTATGGCTACACCTTC. Amino acids: CASSTLGARDYGYTF.

The J gene is TRBJ2-1, the V gene TRBV11-2, with 8 positions matching TRBD2. This CDR3 region has 12 residues. CDR1 is SGHAT, CDR2 FQNNGV, per germline. With 6 bases clipped from V and 13 bases from J, the junction kept 8 bases outside the gene matches. The CDR3 is CASRPSGRSQFF. The DNA of the CDR3 is TGTGCCAGCAGACCGAGCGGGAGAAGTCAGTTCTTC. The full variable domain, in which reference TRBV11-2 and TRBJ2-1 provide the parts outside the CDR3, is EAGVAQSPRYKIIEKRQSVAFWCNPISGHATLYWYQQILGQGPKLLIQFQNNGVVDDSQLPKDRFSAERLKGVDSTLKIQPAKLEDSAVYLCASRPSGRSQFFGPGTRLTVL.

The genes are TRBV10-3 and TRBJ1-2; D might be TRBD1 (5 bases). The CDR3 has 14 amino acids. Trimming removed 9 bases at V and 3 bases at J, with 17 bases between. Looked up from germline, CDR1 is ENHRY and CDR2 is SYGVKD. The CDR3 nucleotides are TGTGCCATGGGCGGGGGTTTTTTGGACTATGGCTACACCTTC. It specifies CAMGGGFLDYGYTF.

This chain connects TRBV11-2 to TRBJ2-2; 8 positions match TRBD1. With V trimmed by 4 bases and J by 1 base, 11 bases remained unmatched. CDR3 length: 18 residues. CDR1 SGHAT and CDR2 FQNNGV come from the germline V gene. CDR3 sequence (DNA): TGTGCCAGCAGCTCCCGCCTAGGGACAGGCCAGAACACCGGGGAGCTGTTTTTT. Translating it yields CASSSRLGTGQNTGELFF.

This clone was picked up a small number of times. Other DNA variants within this sample encode the same CDR3. The chain uses TRBV7-6 and TRBJ2-7; the match to TRBD2 covers 7 bases. The V segment lost 1 base and the J segment 2 bases; nucleotides outside the gene matches: 5. Germline values: CDR1 SGHVS, CDR2 FNYEAQ. The CDR3 loop spans 15 amino acids. CDR3 protein: CASSLVRAGPYEQYF. The CDR3 DNA reads TGTGCCAGCAGCTTAGTGCGAGCGGGGCCCTACGAGCAGTACTTC.

The rearrangement uses TRBV6-5 and TRBJ1-4; D may be TRBD1 (6 bases). Trimming took off 4 bases at V and 4 bases at J, with 10 bases between the two ends. From germline, CDR1 is MNHEY and CDR2 SVGAGI. The CDR3 totals 14 residues. The CDR3 DNA follows: TGTGCCAGCAGTTTCGGACAGTATAATGAAAAACTGTTTTTT. It translates to CASSFGQYNEKLFF.